What follows are 23 T cell receptor beta chains derived from one specimen sequenced in a study of shared clonotypes between healthy human individuals (dated by TCRdb to the early 2020s). CD8 naive samples were obtained by positive selection for CCR7 among CD45RO-negative cells, yielding a CD45RA+CCR7+ population from which TemRA cells were excluded. Libraries were made using the immunoSEQ multiplex PCR assay. Not all clones reach the TCRdb copy of this immuneACCESS table, which keeps in-frame sequences only. Checked studies attribute under half of the gap to unresolved V genes and leave the rest unexplained. The sample includes 550,000 to 600,000 clones, with about 98% observed a single time. 0.3% of the sample rests with the top ten. Material for sequencing was naive CD8+ T cells sorted from blood. The cell subset or site label of this sample denotes: CD45RA+CCR7+. All receptors come from a man aged 25-45 years in good health.

The chain is built from TRBV29-1 and TRBJ2-3, with TRBD1 as a possible D gene (6 bases). This CDR3 has 14 amino acids. Deletions cut 6 bases from V and 6 bases from J, with 19 bases between. The germline CDR1 and CDR2 sequences are SQVTM and ANQGSEA. The CDR3 sequence: CSVTGWGPLDTQYF. The CDR3 DNA is TGCAGCGTCACTGGGTGGGGGCCCTTGGATACGCAGTATTTT.

As DNA, the CDR3 is TGTGCCAGCAGCTTAGAGGTGCAGGCTAGTAACTCTGGAAACACCATATATTTT. Its protein is CASSLEVQASNSGNTIYF. The chain recombines TRBV11-2 with TRBJ1-3; D uncertain. V was trimmed by 0 bases and J by 0 bases, leaving 15 bases between them. This CDR3 comprises 18 residues. The V gene's germline CDR1 is SGHAT and CDR2 FQNNGV.

As concerns this clone: This sample also contains other DNA sequences that code for the same CDR3. This rearrangement joins TRBV5-1 to TRBJ2-7; D is possibly TRBD1 (5 bases). Trimming left V 0 bases short and J 2 bases short, with 6 bases between. This CDR3 has 13 residues. Germline values: CDR1 SGHRS, CDR2 YFSETQ. For the CDR3, the DNA is TGCGCCAGCAGCTTGGGGACAACCTACGAGCAGTACTTC. It codes for CASSLGTTYEQYF.

This chain uses TRBV7-9 with TRBJ2-5; 13 bases align to TRBD2. The V gene end was trimmed by 5 bases and the J gene end by 5 bases; junction bases not matched to a gene: 8. Per germline, CDR1 SEHNR and CDR2 FQNEAQ (reference sequence). The CDR3 totals 16 residues. The CDR3 here is CASSLTSGRAGETQYF. CDR3 nucleotides: TGTGCCAGCAGCCTAACTAGCGGGAGGGCCGGGGAGACCCAGTACTTC.

This clone is a singleton in its sample. This rearrangement joins TRBV6-5 to TRBJ2-7; TRBD2 agrees at 10 bases. Germline CDR1 is MNHEY and CDR2 is SVGAGI. The CDR3 spans 16 residues. The V segment lost 2 bases and the J segment 4 bases; nucleotides outside the gene matches: 8. As DNA, the CDR3 is TGTGCCAGCAGTTACGAAGCTAGCGGGAGATTTTACGAGCAGTACTTC. Protein: CASSYEASGRFYEQYF.

The gene calls are TRBV5-8 and TRBJ2-3, with TRBD2 matching over 13 bases. Germline trimming cut 1 base from V and 4 bases from J; bases unmatched to any gene: 3. The CDR3 extends over 16 amino acids. Germline V gene sequence: CDR1 SGHTS, CDR2 YDEGEE. The CDR3 nucleotides are TGTGCCAGCAGCTTGTTGGGACTAGCGGGACCAGATACGCAGTATTTT. Its translation is CASSLLGLAGPDTQYF.

This clone was recorded only once. The chain combines TRBV11-2 with TRBJ2-2; 12 nucleotides match TRBD2. J lost 8 bases, V lost 1 base, and 5 bases had no gene match. The CDR3 length is 16 residues. Germline V CDR1 and CDR2: SGHAT, FQNNGV. The CDR3 here is CASSLGDGLAGGELFF. CDR3 DNA sequence: TGTGCCAGCAGCTTAGGGGATGGACTAGCGGGAGGGGAGCTGTTTTTT.

The chain joins TRBV29-1 to TRBJ1-2, with D hard to call. CDR1 is SQVTM, CDR2 ANQGSEA, per germline. Between the trimmed V and J ends, which lost 4 bases and 3 bases, there was a span of 12 bases. This CDR3 is built from 13 residues. The CDR3 coding sequence is TGCAGCGTTGGGGAAAAAAAGGACTATGGCTACACCTTC. Translated, it gives CSVGEKKDYGYTF.

The gene calls are TRBV5-4 and TRBJ1-2; perhaps TRBD1 as D (5 bases). The CDR3 has 12 amino acids. Trimming took 2 bases from V and 6 from J, leaving 8 bases between them. Germline loops: CDR1 SGHNT, CDR2 YYREEE (reference sequence). This CDR3 is CASSLSGDGYTF. The CDR3 DNA reads TGTGCCAGCAGCTTATCGGGGGATGGCTACACCTTC.

The V and J genes are TRBV19 and TRBJ1-1; D is ambiguous. This CDR3 is built from 17 residues. The germline CDR1 and CDR2 sequences are LNHDA and SQIVND (reference sequence). V dropped 3 bases and J dropped 4 bases, with 21 bases sitting between them. CDR3 nucleotides: TGTGCCAGTAGTATTCAACTTTTTCGAAAAGCCTTCACTGAAGCTTTCTTT. It is translated as CASSIQLFRKAFTEAFF.

This chain joins TRBV11-1 and TRBJ2-7, with 11 bases lining up with TRBD1. Germline values: CDR1 SGHAT, CDR2 FQDESV (reference sequence). This CDR3 is 14 amino acids long. Trimming took 5 bases from V and 6 from J; bases not matched to a gene: 6. CDR3 sequence (DNA): TGTGCCAGCAGCCCTGGGACAGGGGGTTCCGAGCAGTACTTC. It encodes CASSPGTGGSEQYF.

This chain links TRBV28 with TRBJ1-2, with D tentatively TRBD1 (5 bases). Germline CDR1 and CDR2: MDHEN and SYDVKM. The length of the CDR3 is 13 residues. Trimming cost V 2 bases and J 6 bases, with 10 bases left between them. CDR3 loop: CASSLVRADGYTF. For the CDR3, the DNA is TGTGCCAGCAGTTTAGTCAGGGCGGATGGCTACACCTTC.

This sequence joins TRBV30 and TRBJ2-5; tentative D call: TRBD2 (5 bases). Trimming cost V 0 bases and J 3 bases, with 17 bases left between them. This CDR3 is 16 amino acids long. The germline V gene has CDR1 GTSNPN and CDR2 SVGIG (reference sequence). CDR3 amino acids: CAWSVAVNLEKETQYF. The CDR3 DNA follows: TGTGCCTGGAGTGTAGCGGTCAACCTTGAGAAAGAGACCCAGTACTTC.

The chain is built from TRBV5-6 and TRBJ1-1; TRBD1 aligns across 7 bases. CDR1 is SGHDT and CDR2 is YYEEEE in the germline V gene. Losses at the gene ends were 0 bases for V and 7 bases for J; bases not matched to a gene: 15. There are 17 residues in the CDR3. The CDR3 region is CASSLGREGGFVLEAFF. The CDR3 region has the DNA TGTGCCAGCAGCTTGGGTCGGGAAGGGGGCTTCGTTCTTGAAGCTTTCTTT.

The V and J genes are TRBV6-5 and TRBJ2-7; TRBD2 matches 12 bases. The germline V gene has CDR1 MNHEY and CDR2 SVGAGI. The V gene end was trimmed by 2 bases and the J gene end by 6 bases; junction bases not matched to a gene: 5. This CDR3 has 15 amino acids. CDR3: CASSYATSGRGEQYF. The CDR3 DNA reads TGTGCCAGCAGTTACGCGACTAGCGGGAGAGGCGAGCAGTACTTC.

The chain recombines TRBV27 with TRBJ2-7, with 9 positions matching TRBD2. Germline V gives CDR1 MNHEY, CDR2 SMNVEV (reference sequence). This CDR3 comprises 16 residues. V lost 6 bases, J lost 2 bases, and 11 bases stayed unmatched. CDR3 nucleotide sequence: TGTGCCAGCAGCCCTACCCCTAGCGGGACGACCTACGAGCAGTACTTC. Translated, it gives CASSPTPSGTTYEQYF.

This chain joins TRBV29-1 and TRBJ1-2; unclear D gene. The CDR3 is 12 residues long. Germline CDR1 and CDR2: SQVTM and ANQGSEA. Trimming stripped 6 bases from V and 9 bases from J, with 17 bases between. The CDR3 DNA sequence: TGCAGCGTGGACCCCGCGGAAGCGAGCTACACCTTC. As protein: CSVDPAEASYTF.

V usage is TRBV2 and J usage is TRBJ2-3; D perhaps matches TRBD1 (6 bases). In germline, CDR1 is SNHLY, CDR2 FYNNEI. Trimming removed 11 bases at V and 5 bases at J, with 17 bases between. This CDR3 spans 13 amino acids. CDR3 in DNA: TGTGCCGGGGGCGGTGCAGGAAAAGATACGCAGTATTTT. It is translated as CAGGGAGKDTQYF. The whole variable domain, filled in from reference TRBV2 and TRBJ2-3, reads EPEVTQTPSHQVTQMGQEVILRCVPISNHLYFYWYRQILGQKVEFLVSFYNNEISEKSEIFDDQFSVERPDGSNFTLKIRSTKLEDSAMYFCAGGGAGKDTQYFGPGTRLTVL.

The rearrangement uses TRBV10-3 and TRBJ2-7, with 7 bases lining up with TRBD2. CDR3 size: 15 residues. CDR1 is ENHRY, CDR2 SYGVKD, per germline. V lost 0 bases, J lost 6 bases, and 8 bases stayed unmatched. CDR3 bases: TGTGCCATCAGTGAGTCCCCAGCGGGAACTTTCGAGCAGTACTTC. Its translation: CAISESPAGTFEQYF.

As to this clone: Other DNA sequences in this sample translate to the same CDR3. This sequence joins TRBV29-1 and TRBJ2-1; 14 positions match TRBD2. There are 14 residues in the CDR3. Germline CDR1 is SQVTM and CDR2 is ANQGSEA. With 6 bases clipped from V and 7 bases from J, the junction kept 5 bases outside the gene matches. The CDR3 here is CSVEGLAGENEQFF. The CDR3 DNA sequence: TGCAGCGTAGAGGGACTAGCGGGAGAGAATGAGCAGTTCTTC.

The chain recombines TRBV25-1 with TRBJ2-1; 7 bases match TRBD1. This CDR3 comprises 17 residues. V shed 2 bases and J 5 bases; nucleotides not matched to a gene: 12. Per germline, CDR1 MGHDK and CDR2 SYGVNS. DNA of the CDR3: TGTGCCAGCAGTGAAAACCCGGGACAGACAAGAGACAATGAGCAGTTCTTC. Protein: CASSENPGQTRDNEQFF.

This chain joins TRBV9 and TRBJ2-5; 7 bases line up with TRBD2. The V gene end was trimmed by 1 base and the J gene end by 2 bases; junction bases not matched to a gene: 5. Germline V lookup: CDR1 SGDLS, CDR2 YYNGEE. The CDR3 spans 15 residues. The CDR3, as DNA: TGTGCCAGCAGCGTAAAACTGGGAGGGCAAGAGACCCAGTACTTC. Protein: CASSVKLGGQETQYF.

The J gene is TRBJ2-7, the V gene TRBV4-2; a possible D gene is TRBD2 (7 bases). The CDR3 is 14 amino acids. Germline values: CDR1 LGHNA, CDR2 YNFKEQ. V was shortened by 0 bases and J by 4 bases, with 10 bases between the two germline ends. The CDR3 sequence is CASSQDRGGYEQYF. DNA of the CDR3: TGTGCCAGCAGCCAAGATAGGGGGGGGTACGAGCAGTACTTC.